This T cell receptor beta chain was recovered during a study of blood T cell repertoires in COVID-19. Study context: Material from acute and convalescent COVID-19 was sourced from the United States, Italy and Spain. T cells, B-cell-depleted T cells, or PBMCs supplied cDNA or gDNA.

This clone was picked up a small number of times. In the original workflow: Scientists estimated how many nucleated cells there were by amplifying reference gene primers. The assay was immunoSEQ multiplex PCR, and TCRdb's table has in-frame clones only and misses some. V, J and clone size were drawn from that table, and D and trimming were deduced from the DNA. The sample includes about 47,000 clones, less than 85% of them seen just once. Trimming left V 6 bases short and J 8 bases short, with 13 bases between. The CDR3 has 12 amino acids. The V gene's germline CDR1 is SEHNR and CDR2 FQNEAQ (reference sequence).

The rearrangement joins TRBV7-9 to TRBJ1-2; TRBD1 might be the D (5 bases). The sequenced material came from peripheral blood. This clonotype originated in a man in his fifties or sixties with acute or convalescent COVID-19. Here the CDR3 reads CASRTDLGGYTF. The CDR3 DNA is TGTGCCAGCAGGACAGACTTGGGAGGCTACACCTTC.